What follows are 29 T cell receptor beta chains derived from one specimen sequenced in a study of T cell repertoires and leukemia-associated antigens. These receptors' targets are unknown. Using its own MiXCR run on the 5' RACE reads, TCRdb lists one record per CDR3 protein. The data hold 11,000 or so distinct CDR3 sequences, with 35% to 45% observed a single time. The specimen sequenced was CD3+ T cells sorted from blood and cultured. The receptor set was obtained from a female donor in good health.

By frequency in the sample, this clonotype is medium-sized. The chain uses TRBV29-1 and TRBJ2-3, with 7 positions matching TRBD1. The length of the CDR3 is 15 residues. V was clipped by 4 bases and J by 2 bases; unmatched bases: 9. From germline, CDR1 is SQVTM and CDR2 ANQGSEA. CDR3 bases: TGCAGCGTTGCCACCGGGACAGCGTCCACAGATACGCAGTATTTT. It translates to CSVATGTASTDTQYF.

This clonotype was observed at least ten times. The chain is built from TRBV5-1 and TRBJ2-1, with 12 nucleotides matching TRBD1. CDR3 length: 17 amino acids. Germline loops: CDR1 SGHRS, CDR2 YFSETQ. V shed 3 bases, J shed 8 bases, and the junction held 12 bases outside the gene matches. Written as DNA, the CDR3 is TGCGCCAGCAGCTCCACTGGGGACAGGGGGCGCCTTGATGAGCAGTTCTTC. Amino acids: CASSSTGDRGRLDEQFF.

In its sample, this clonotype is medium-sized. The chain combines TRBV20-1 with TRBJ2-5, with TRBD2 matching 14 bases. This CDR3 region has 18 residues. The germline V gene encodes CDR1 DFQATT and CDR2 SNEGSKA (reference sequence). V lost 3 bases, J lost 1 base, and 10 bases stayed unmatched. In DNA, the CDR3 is TGCAGTGCTAGGGTAATGGGACTAGCGGGAGTCATCCAAGAGACCCAGTACTTC. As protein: CSARVMGLAGVIQETQYF.

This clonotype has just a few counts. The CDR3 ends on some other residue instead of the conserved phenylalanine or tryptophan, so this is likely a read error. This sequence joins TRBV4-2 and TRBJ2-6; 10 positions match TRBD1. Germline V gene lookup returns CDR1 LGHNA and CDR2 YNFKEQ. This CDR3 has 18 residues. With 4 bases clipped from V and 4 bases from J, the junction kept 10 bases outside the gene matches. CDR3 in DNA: TGTGCCAGCAGCCTTGTGGCCAGACAGGGGGCCGGGGCCAACGTCCTGACTTCC. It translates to CASSLVARQGAGANVLTS.

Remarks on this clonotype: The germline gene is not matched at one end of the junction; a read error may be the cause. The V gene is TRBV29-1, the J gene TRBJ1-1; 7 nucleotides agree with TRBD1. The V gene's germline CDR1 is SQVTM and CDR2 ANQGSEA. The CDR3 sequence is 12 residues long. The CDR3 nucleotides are TGCAGCGTTGCCTTCTGGGACAGAGAAGCTTTCTTC. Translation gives CSVAFWDREAFF.

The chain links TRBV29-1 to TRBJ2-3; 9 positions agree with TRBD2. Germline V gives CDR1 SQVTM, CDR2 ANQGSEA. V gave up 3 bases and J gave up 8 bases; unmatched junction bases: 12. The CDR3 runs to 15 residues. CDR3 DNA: TGCAGCGTTGAGAGAGCCAGCGGGGGGCGGGGTACGCAGTATTTT. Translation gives CSVERASGGRGTQYF.

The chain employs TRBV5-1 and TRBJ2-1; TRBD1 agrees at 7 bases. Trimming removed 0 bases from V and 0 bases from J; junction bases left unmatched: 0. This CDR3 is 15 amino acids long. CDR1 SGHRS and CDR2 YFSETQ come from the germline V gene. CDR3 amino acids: CASSLGQGSYNEQFF. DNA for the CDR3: TGCGCCAGCAGCTTGGGACAGGGCTCCTACAATGAGCAGTTCTTC. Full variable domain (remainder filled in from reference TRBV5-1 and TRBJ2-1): KAGVTQTPRYLIKTRGQQVTLSCSPISGHRSVSWYQQTPGQGLQFLFEYFSETQRNKGNFPGRFSGRQFSNSRSEMNVSTLELGDSALYLCASSLGQGSYNEQFFGPGTRLTVL.

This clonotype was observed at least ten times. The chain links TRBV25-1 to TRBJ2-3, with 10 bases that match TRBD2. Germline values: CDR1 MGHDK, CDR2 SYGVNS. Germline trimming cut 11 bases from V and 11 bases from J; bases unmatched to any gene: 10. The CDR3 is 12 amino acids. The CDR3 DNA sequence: TGTGCCGTGGAGCGGGAGGGCCCAGAGCAGTATTTT. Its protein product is CAVEREGPEQYF.

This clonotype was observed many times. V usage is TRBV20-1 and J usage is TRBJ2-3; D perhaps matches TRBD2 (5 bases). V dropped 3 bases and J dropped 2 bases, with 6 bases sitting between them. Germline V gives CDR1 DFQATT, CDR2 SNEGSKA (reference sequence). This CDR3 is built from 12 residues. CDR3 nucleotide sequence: TGCAGTGCTAGCGGGGACACAGATACGCAGTATTTT. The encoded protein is CSASGDTDTQYF.

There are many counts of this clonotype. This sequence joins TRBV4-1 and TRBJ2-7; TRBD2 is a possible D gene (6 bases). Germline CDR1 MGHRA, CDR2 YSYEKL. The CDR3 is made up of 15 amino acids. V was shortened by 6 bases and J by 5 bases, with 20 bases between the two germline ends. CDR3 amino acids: CASSHIWRGKDEQYF. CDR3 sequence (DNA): TGCGCCAGCAGTCACATATGGCGGGGTAAGGACGAGCAGTACTTC.

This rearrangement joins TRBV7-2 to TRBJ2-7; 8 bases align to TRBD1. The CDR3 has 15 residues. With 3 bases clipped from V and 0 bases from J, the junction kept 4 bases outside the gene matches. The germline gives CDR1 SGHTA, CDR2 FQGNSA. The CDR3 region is CASSLAGTGSYEQYF. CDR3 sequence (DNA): TGTGCCAGCAGCTTGGCCGGGACAGGCTCCTACGAGCAGTACTTC.

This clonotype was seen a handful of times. CDR3 sequence: CATSDPGDHQPQHF. CDR3 coding DNA: TGTGCCACCAGTGATCCGGGGGACCATCAGCCCCAGCATTTT. The chain links TRBV24-1 to TRBJ1-5; maybe TRBD1 (5 bases). V lost 3 bases and J lost 5, with 10 bases in between. The germline gives CDR1 KGHDR, CDR2 SFDVKD. CDR3 length: 14 residues.

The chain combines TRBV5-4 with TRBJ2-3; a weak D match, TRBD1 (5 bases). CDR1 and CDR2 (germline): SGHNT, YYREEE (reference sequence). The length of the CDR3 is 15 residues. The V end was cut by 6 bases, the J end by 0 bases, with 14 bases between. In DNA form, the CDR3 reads TGTGCCAGCATCCTTTTTGGGGCTAGCACAGATACGCAGTATTTT. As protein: CASILFGASTDTQYF.

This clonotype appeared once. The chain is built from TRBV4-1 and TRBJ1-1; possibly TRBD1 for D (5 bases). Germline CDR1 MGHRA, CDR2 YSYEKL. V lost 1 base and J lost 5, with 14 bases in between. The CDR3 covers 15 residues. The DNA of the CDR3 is TGCGCCAGCAGCCAAGCCCCCTACGGGGGGACTGAAGCTTTCTTT. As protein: CASSQAPYGGTEAFF.

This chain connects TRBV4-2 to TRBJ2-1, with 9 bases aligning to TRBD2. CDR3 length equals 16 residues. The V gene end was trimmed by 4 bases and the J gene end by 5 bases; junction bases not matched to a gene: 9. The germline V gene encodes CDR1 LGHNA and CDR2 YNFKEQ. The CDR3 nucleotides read TGTGCCAGCAGCCCAAGGGCGGGGGGGGAGGACAATGAGCAGTTCTTC. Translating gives CASSPRAGGEDNEQFF.

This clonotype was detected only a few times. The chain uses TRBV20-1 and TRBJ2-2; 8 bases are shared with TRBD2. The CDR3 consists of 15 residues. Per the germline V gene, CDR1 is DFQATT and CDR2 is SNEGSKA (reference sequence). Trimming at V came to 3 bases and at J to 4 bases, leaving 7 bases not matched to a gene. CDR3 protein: CSASSSRGGTGELFF. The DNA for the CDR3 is TGCAGTGCTAGCTCATCTCGGGGGGGCACCGGGGAGCTGTTTTTT.

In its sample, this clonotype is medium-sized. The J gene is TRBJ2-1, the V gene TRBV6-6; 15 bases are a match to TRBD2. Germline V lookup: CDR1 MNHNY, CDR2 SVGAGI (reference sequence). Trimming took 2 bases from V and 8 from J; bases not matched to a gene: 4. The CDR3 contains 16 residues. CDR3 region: CASSYDGTSGRYEQFF. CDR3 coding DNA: TGTGCCAGCAGTTACGACGGGACTAGCGGGAGGTATGAGCAGTTCTTC.

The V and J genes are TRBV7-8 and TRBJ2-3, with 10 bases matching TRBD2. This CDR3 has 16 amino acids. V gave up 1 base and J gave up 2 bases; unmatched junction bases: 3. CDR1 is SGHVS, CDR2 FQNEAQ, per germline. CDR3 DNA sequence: TGTGCCAGCAGCTTAGTAGCGGGAGGAACCACAGATACGCAGTATTTT. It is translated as CASSLVAGGTTDTQYF.

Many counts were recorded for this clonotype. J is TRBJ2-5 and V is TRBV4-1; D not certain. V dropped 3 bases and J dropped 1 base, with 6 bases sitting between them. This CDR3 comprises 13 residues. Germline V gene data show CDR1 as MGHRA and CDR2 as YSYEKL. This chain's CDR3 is CASSQGSQETQYF. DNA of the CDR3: TGCGCCAGCAGCCAGGGAAGCCAAGAGACCCAGTACTTC.

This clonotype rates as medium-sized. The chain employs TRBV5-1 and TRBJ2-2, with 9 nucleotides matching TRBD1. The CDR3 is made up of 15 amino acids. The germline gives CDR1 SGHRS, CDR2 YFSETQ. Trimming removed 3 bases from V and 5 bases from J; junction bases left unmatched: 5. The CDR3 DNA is TGCGCCAGCAGCTCCGGGACAGGGATTACCGGGGAGCTGTTTTTT. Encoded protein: CASSSGTGITGELFF. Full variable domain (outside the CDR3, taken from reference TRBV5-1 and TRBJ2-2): KAGVTQTPRYLIKTRGQQVTLSCSPISGHRSVSWYQQTPGQGLQFLFEYFSETQRNKGNFPGRFSGRQFSNSRSEMNVSTLELGDSALYLCASSSGTGITGELFFGEGSRLTVL.

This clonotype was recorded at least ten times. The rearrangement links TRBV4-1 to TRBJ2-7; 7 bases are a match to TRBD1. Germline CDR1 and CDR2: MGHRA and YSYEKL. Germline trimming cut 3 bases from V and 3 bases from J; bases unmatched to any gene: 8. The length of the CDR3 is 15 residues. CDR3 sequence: CASSHSRQGSYEQYF. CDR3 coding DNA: TGCGCCAGCAGCCACTCCAGACAGGGAAGCTACGAGCAGTACTTC.

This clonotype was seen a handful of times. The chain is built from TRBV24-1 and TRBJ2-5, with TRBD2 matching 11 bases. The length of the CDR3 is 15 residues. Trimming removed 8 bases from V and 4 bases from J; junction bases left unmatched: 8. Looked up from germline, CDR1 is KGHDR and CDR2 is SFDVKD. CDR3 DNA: TGTGCCACCAATCGACTAGCGGGATGGGCAGAGACCCAGTACTTC. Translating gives CATNRLAGWAETQYF.

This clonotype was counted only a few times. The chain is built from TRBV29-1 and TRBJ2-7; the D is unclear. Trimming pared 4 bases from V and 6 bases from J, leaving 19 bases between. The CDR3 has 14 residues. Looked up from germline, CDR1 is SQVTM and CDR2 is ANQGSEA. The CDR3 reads CSVAAGPISTEQYF. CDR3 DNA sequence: TGCAGCGTTGCTGCAGGACCGATATCGACCGAGCAGTACTTC.

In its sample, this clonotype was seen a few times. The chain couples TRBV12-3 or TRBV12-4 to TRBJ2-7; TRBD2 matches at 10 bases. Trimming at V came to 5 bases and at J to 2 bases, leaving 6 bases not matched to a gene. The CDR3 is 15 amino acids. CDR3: CASSPGTSDTYEQYF. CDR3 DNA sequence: TGTGCCAGCAGTCCAGGGACTAGCGATACCTACGAGCAGTACTTC.

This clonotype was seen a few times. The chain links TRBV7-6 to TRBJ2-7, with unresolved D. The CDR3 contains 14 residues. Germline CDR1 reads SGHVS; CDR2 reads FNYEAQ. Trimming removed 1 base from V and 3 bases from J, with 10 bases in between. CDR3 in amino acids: CASSLGSLDYEQYF. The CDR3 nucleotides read TGTGCCAGCAGCTTAGGCAGCCTGGACTACGAGCAGTACTTC.

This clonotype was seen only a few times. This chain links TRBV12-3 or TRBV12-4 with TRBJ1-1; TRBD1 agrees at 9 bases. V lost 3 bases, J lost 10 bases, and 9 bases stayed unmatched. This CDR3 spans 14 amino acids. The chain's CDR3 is CASSLRTGGAGAFF. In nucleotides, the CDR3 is TGTGCCAGCAGTTTGCGCACAGGGGGCGCCGGAGCTTTCTTT.

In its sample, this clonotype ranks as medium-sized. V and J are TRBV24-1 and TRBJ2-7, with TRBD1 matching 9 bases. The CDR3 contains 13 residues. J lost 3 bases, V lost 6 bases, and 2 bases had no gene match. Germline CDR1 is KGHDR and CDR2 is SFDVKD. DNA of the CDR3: TGTGCCACCAGTCCGGGACAGGGCTACGAGCAGTACTTC. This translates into CATSPGQGYEQYF.

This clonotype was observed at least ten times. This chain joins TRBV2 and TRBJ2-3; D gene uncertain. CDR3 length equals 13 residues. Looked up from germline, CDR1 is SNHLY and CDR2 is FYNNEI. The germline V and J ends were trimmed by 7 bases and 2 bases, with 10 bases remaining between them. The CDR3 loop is CASNRGYTDTQYF. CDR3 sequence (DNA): TGTGCCAGCAACCGAGGCTACACAGATACGCAGTATTTT.

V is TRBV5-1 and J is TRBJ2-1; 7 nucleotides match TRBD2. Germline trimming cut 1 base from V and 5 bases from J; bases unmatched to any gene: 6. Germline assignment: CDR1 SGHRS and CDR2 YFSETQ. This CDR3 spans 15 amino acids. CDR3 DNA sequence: TGCGCCAGCAGCTTGACTAGTGGGGGGGACAATGAGCAGTTCTTC. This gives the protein CASSLTSGGDNEQFF.